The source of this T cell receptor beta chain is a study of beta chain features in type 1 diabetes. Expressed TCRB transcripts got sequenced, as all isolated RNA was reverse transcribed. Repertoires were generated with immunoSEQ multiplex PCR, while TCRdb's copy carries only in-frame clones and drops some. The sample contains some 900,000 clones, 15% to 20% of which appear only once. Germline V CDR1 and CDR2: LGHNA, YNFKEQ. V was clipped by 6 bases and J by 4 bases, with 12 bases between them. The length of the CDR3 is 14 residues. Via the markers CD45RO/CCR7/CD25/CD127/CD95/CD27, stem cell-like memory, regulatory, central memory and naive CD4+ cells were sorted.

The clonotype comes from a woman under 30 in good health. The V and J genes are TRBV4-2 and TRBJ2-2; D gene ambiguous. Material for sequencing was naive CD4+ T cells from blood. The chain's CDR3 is CASSRTKFTGELFF. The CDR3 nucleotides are TGTGCCAGCAGTCGCACTAAATTCACCGGGGAGCTGTTTTTT.